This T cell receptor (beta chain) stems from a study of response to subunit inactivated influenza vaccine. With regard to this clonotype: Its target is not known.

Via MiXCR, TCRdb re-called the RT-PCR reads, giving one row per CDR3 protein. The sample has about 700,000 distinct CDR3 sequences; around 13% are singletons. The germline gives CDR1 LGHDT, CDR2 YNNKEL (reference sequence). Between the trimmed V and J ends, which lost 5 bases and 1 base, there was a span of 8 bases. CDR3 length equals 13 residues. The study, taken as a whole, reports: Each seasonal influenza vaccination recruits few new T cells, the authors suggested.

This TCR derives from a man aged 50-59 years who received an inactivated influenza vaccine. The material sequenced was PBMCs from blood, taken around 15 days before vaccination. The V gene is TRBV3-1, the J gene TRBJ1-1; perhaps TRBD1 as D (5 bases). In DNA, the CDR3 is TGTGCCAGCAGCAGGGGTTCGAACACTGAAGCTTTCTTT. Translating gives CASSRGSNTEAFF.